A selection of T cell receptor beta chains follows, all from one sample in a study of shared clonotypes between healthy human individuals. Using immunoSEQ multiplex PCR, the repertoire was profiled, and TCRdb retains in-frame clones only, with some absent. Of about 770,000 clones in the sample, over 55% were seen once. The material sequenced was memory CD4+ T cells sorted from blood. Source of these receptors: a woman aged 30 to 39 in good health. The CDR3 runs from the conserved cysteine through the conserved F or W. Fields, in order: clone size, V gene, D gene, J gene, CDR3 protein, CDR3 DNA. A D gene is named only where the DNA matches it firmly. Not every row has a clone size; where given, it reads once, few, many or a size class.

.,TRBV4-1,TRBD1,TRBJ2-2,CASSQDRQGDTGELFF,TGCGCCAGCAGCCAAGATCGACAGGGGGACACCGGGGAGCTGTTTTTT
once,TRBV5-4,TRBD1,TRBJ1-2,CASSSPDRGNYGYTF,TGTGCCAGCAGCTCCCCGGACAGGGGGAACTATGGCTACACCTTC
.,TRBV2,TRBD2,TRBJ2-7,CASSESGSGSSYEQYF,TGTGCCAGCAGTGAAAGCGGTAGCGGGAGTTCCTACGAGCAGTACTTC
.,TRBV4-2,.,TRBJ1-1,CASSQARQTKNTEAFF,TGTGCCAGCAGCCAAGCCAGACAGACGAAGAACACTGAAGCTTTCTTT
.,TRBV28,.,TRBJ2-7,CASSGFISGERVYEQYF,TGTGCCAGCAGTGGATTCATAAGTGGGGAGCGGGTCTACGAGCAGTACTTC
.,TRBV18,.,TRBJ1-2,CASSRDSNYGYTF,TGTGCCAGCTCACGGGATTCTAACTATGGCTACACCTTC
.,TRBV5-4,.,TRBJ2-2,CASSLARGRETGELFF,TGTGCCAGCAGCTTGGCCAGGGGGAGGGAGACCGGGGAGCTGTTTTTT
.,TRBV4-2,TRBD1,TRBJ2-7,CASSQVQGQGANEQYF,TGTGCCAGCAGCCAAGTGCAGGGACAGGGGGCGAACGAGCAGTACTTC
few,TRBV14,.,TRBJ1-2,CASSQDGGRTYGYTF,TGTGCCAGCAGCCAAGACGGAGGGAGAACCTATGGCTACACCTTC
.,TRBV28,TRBD1,TRBJ2-7,CASSLEGQSYEQYF,TGTGCCAGCAGTTTAGAGGGACAGTCCTACGAGCAGTACTTC
few,TRBV18,TRBD1,TRBJ2-5,CASSPPTGETQYF,TGTGCCAGCTCACCACCGACAGGGGAGACCCAGTACTTC
.,TRBV4-2,.,TRBJ2-7,CASSQEPGPYYEQYF,TGTGCCAGCAGCCAAGAACCGGGACCATACTACGAGCAGTACTTC
.,TRBV6-5,.,TRBJ2-2,CASSYEQSNTGELFF,TGTGCCAGCAGTTATGAACAGTCGAACACCGGGGAGCTGTTTTTT
.,TRBV28,.,TRBJ2-1,CASSARVSYNEQFF,TGTGCCAGCAGTGCGCGGGTCTCCTACAATGAGCAGTTCTTC
.,TRBV10-3,.,TRBJ2-1,CAISDSRGWSYNEQFF,TGTGCCATCAGTGACTCTAGGGGATGGTCCTACAATGAGCAGTTCTTC
.,TRBV10-2,.,TRBJ2-7,CASSGQGEDEQYF,TGCGCCAGCAGTGGGCAGGGCGAAGACGAGCAGTACTTC
.,TRBV5-1,TRBD1,TRBJ2-7,CASSNDRASYEQYF,TGCGCCAGCAGCAACGACAGGGCCTCCTACGAGCAGTACTTC
few,TRBV6-1,.,TRBJ1-1,CASSRAVNTEAFF,TGTGCCAGCAGTCGGGCAGTTAACACTGAAGCTTTCTTT
medium-sized,TRBV5-1,TRBD1,TRBJ2-7,CASSATGQAGEQYF,TGCGCCAGCAGCGCCACAGGACAGGCCGGCGAGCAGTACTTC
once,TRBV2,.,TRBJ1-4,CASRDLVGRGGEEKLFF,TGTGCCAGCAGGGACCTCGTGGGGAGGGGTGGTGAAGAAAAACTGTTTTTT
.,TRBV7-2,.,TRBJ2-5,CASSFRERGLFQETQYF,TGTGCCAGCAGCTTCCGTGAGAGGGGTTTGTTCCAAGAGACCCAGTACTTC
.,TRBV7-8,.,TRBJ2-7,CASSLVGGARSYEQYF,TGTGCCAGCAGCTTAGTAGGAGGGGCCCGCTCCTACGAGCAGTACTTC
.,TRBV6-1,TRBD2,TRBJ2-2,CASSDWLAGADTGELFF,TGTGCCAGCAGTGATTGGCTAGCGGGAGCTGATACCGGGGAGCTGTTTTTT
.,TRBV19,TRBD2,TRBJ2-1,CASNLGGLAGGLPYNEQFF,TGTGCCAGTAATCTCGGGGGACTAGCGGGAGGCCTCCCCTACAATGAGCAGTTCTTC
few,TRBV2,.,TRBJ2-2,CASSEGLGAGELFF,TGTGCCAGCAGTGAAGGACTAGGGGCCGGGGAGCTGTTTTTT
.,TRBV5-4,TRBD2,TRBJ2-5,CASSFGLAGGETQYF,TGTGCCAGCAGCTTTGGACTAGCGGGAGGAGAGACCCAGTACTTC
many,TRBV5-1,.,TRBJ1-1,CASSRGGSPSSNTEAFF,TGCGCCAGCAGCCGGGGGGGGTCCCCTTCTTCAAACACTGAAGCTTTCTTT
.,TRBV9,.,TRBJ2-7,CASSPRYSGDYEQYF,TGTGCCAGCAGCCCGCGATATTCAGGGGACTACGAGCAGTACTTC
.,TRBV7-9,.,TRBJ1-2,CASSFPGVEGYTF,TGTGCCAGCAGCTTCCCAGGGGTAGAAGGCTACACCTTC
once,TRBV6-1,.,TRBJ1-2,CASSEQGYGYTF,TGTGCCAGCAGTGAGCAGGGGTATGGCTACACCTTC
.,TRBV27,TRBD1,TRBJ1-2,CASSPTGGSNYGYTF,TGTGCCAGCAGTCCGACAGGGGGCTCTAACTATGGCTACACCTTC
.,TRBV5-1,TRBD1,TRBJ2-1,CASSPDQTGGTGNEQFF,TGCGCCAGCAGCCCCGACCAGACAGGGGGCACCGGCAATGAGCAGTTCTTC
.,TRBV28,.,TRBJ2-1,CASSLLHEQFF,TGTGCCAGCAGTTTACTGCATGAGCAGTTCTTC
.,TRBV7-2,.,TRBJ2-1,CASSLMDRGEQFF,TGTGCCAGCAGCTTGATGGACAGAGGCGAGCAGTTCTTC
.,TRBV2,.,TRBJ2-7,CASRGGRSAYEQYF,TGTGCCAGCAGGGGGGGCAGGTCGGCCTACGAGCAGTACTTC
.,TRBV4-1,TRBD2,TRBJ2-1,CASSQAQAASGSNEQFF,TGCGCCAGCAGCCAAGCTCAGGCGGCTAGCGGGAGCAATGAGCAGTTCTTC
.,TRBV6-6,.,TRBJ2-5,CASSYRQVNQETQYF,TGTGCCAGCAGTTACAGGCAGGTTAATCAAGAGACCCAGTACTTC
once,TRBV7-2,TRBD1,TRBJ2-7,CASSTYRGLVSEQYF,TGTGCCAGCAGCACCTACAGGGGGCTCGTGAGCGAGCAGTACTTC
.,TRBV28,.,TRBJ1-5,CASSDLAPTQPQHF,TGTGCCAGCAGTGATTTGGCCCCCACTCAGCCCCAGCATTTT
.,TRBV7-7,TRBD2,TRBJ2-1,CASSPTSGRDVGEQFF,TGTGCCAGCAGCCCGACTAGCGGGAGAGACGTGGGTGAGCAGTTCTTC
once,TRBV7-9,.,TRBJ2-7,CASSPKDYFYEQYF,TGTGCCAGCAGCCCCAAGGACTACTTCTACGAGCAGTACTTC
.,TRBV6-5,.,TRBJ2-7,CASKGSTGTYEQYF,TGTGCCAGCAAAGGTTCTACAGGAACCTACGAGCAGTACTTC
.,TRBV28,.,TRBJ2-1,CASSAPGGPESEQFF,TGTGCCAGCAGTGCCCCTGGGGGGCCGGAGAGTGAGCAGTTCTTC
many,TRBV7-2,.,TRBJ1-1,CASSRQQGNTEAFF,TGTGCCAGCAGCCGGCAACAGGGGAACACTGAAGCTTTCTTT
.,TRBV7-2,TRBD1,TRBJ2-4,CASSPSGTAAKNIQYF,TGTGCCAGCAGCCCGTCCGGGACAGCAGCCAAAAACATTCAGTACTTC
.,TRBV5-4,.,TRBJ2-4,CASRDIQYF,TGTGCCAGTCGGGACATTCAGTACTTC